The rows below give T cell receptor beta chains drawn from one sample of a study of patients and donors after allogeneic stem cell transplantation. Each CDR3 protein gets one entry after TCRdb re-called the RT-PCR reads with MiXCR. The repertoire holds 920,000 or so distinct CDR3 sequences, about a sixth seen once, with 6% in the top ten. Sequencing was done on a sample of blood, either unsorted or a sorted T cell fraction (not recorded which). These receptors were taken from a human donor who was either an allogeneic HSCT recipient or a stem cell or donor lymphocyte infusion donor (not recorded which). It is not recorded whose cells these are; they may come from a transplant donor. Each CDR3 is given with its conserved first and last residue. Each record gives: CDR3 protein, CDR3 DNA, J gene, D gene, V gene, clone size. The D gene is left open where the match is weak. Expanded clones are given a class, and other clones once, few, many or no size at all.

CSAMGRGYTF TGCAGTGCCATGGGGCGTGGCTACACCTTC TRBJ1-2 NA TRBV20-1 few
CASRGGQGHPDTQYF TGCGCCAGCAGGGGGGGACAGGGCCACCCGGATACGCAGTATTTT TRBJ2-3 TRBD1 TRBV5-1 few
CASSLIGRLRSGNTIYF TGTGCCAGCAGCTTAATTGGGCGGCTCCGCTCTGGAAACACCATATATTTT TRBJ1-3 NA TRBV7-8 NA
CASSPEAVAKNIQYF TGCGCCAGCAGTCCGGAGGCGGTAGCCAAAAACATTCAGTACTTC TRBJ2-4 NA TRBV5-1 few
CATSLKETQYF TGTGCCACCAGTCTTAAAGAGACCCAGTACTTC TRBJ2-5 NA TRBV24-1 NA
CASSFSSTSGRMRVQYF TGTGCCAGCAGCTTTTCGTCGACTAGCGGGAGAATGAGGGTGCAGTACTTC TRBJ2-7 TRBD2 TRBV5-6 NA
CASSPITSGETQYF TGTGCCAGCAGTCCCATTACTAGCGGAGAGACCCAGTACTTC TRBJ2-5 TRBD2 TRBV27 few
CASSYSGEVFF TGTGCCAGCAGTTACTCTGGAGAGGTGTTCTTC TRBJ2-1 NA TRBV6-5 few
CASSPIQINYGYTF TGTGCCAGCAGCCCGATACAGATTAACTATGGCTACACCTTC TRBJ1-2 NA TRBV7-9 NA
CASSPTGVPNNNEQFF TGCGCCAGCAGCCCCACGGGGGTACCCAACAACAATGAGCAGTTCTTC TRBJ2-1 NA TRBV5-1 NA
CAARDDTDTQYF TGTGCCGCCCGGGACGACACAGATACGCAGTATTTT TRBJ2-3 NA TRBV7-9 NA
CASSQGVTSYNSPLHF TGTGCCAGCAGCCAGGGGGTTACCTCCTATAATTCACCCCTCCACTTT TRBJ1-6 TRBD1 TRBV6-1 NA